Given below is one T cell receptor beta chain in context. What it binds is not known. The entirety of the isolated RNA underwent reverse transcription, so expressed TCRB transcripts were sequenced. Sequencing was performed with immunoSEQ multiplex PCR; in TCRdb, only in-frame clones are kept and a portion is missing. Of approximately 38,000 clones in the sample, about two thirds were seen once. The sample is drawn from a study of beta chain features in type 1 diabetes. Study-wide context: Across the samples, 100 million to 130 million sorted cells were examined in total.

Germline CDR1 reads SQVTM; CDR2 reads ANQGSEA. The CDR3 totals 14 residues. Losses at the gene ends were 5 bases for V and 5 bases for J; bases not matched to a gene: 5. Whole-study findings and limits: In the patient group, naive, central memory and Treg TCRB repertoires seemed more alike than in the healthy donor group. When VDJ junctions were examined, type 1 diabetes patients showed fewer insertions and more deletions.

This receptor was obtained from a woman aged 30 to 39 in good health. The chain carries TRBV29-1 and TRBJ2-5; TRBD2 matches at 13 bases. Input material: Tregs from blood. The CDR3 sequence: CSVTTSGRWETQYF. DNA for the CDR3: TGCAGCGTTACGACTAGCGGGAGGTGGGAGACCCAGTACTTC. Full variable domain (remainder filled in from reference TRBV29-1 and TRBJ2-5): SAVISQKPSRDICQRGTSLTIQCQVDSQVTMMFWYRQQPGQSLTLIATANQGSEATYESGFVIDKFPISRPNLTFSTLTVSNMSPEDSSIYLCSVTTSGRWETQYFGPGTRLLVL.